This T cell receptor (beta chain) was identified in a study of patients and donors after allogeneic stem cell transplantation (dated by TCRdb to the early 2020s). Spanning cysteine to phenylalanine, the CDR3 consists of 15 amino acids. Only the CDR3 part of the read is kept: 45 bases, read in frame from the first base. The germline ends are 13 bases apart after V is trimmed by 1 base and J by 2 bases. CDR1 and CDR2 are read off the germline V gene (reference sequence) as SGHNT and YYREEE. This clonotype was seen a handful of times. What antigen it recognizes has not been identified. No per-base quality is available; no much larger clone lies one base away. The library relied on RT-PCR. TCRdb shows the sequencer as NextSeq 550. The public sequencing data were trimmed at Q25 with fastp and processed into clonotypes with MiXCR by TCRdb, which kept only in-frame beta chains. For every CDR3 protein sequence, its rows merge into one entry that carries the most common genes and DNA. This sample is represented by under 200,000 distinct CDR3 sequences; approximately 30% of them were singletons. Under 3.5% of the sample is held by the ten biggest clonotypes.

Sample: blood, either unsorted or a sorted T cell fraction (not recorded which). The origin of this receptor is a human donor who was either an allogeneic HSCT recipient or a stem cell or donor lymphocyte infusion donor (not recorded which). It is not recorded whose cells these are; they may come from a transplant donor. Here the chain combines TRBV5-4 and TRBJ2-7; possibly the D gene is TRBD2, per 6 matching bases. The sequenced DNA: TGTGCCAGCAGCTTGAAAAGGGAGGTAACCTACGAGCAGTACTTC. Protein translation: CASSLKREVTYEQYF.